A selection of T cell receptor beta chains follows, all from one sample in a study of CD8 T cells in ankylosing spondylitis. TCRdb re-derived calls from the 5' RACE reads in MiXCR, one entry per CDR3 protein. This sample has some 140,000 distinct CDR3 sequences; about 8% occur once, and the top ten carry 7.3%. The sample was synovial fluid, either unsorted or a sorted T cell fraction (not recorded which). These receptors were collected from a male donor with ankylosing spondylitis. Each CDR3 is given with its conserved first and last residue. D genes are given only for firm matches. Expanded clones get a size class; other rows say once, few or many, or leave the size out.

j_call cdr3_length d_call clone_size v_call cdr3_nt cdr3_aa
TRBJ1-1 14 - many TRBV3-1 TGTGCCAGCAGCCTGGGGACCGGGGGCACTGAAGCTTTCTTT CASSLGTGGTEAFF
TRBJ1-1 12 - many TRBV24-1 TGTGCCACCAGTAGCTTTGGCAGTGAAGCTTTCTTT CATSSFGSEAFF
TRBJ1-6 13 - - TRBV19 TGTGCCAGTAGTGAGGATCCGAATTCACCCCTCCACTTT CASSEDPNSPLHF
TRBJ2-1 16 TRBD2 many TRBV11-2 TGTGCCAGCAGGACTACCGGGACTAGCAGATACAATGAGCAGTTCTTC CASRTTGTSRYNEQFF
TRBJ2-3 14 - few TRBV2 TGTGCCAGCAGTGATTTATGGAGCACAGATACGCAGTATTTT CASSDLWSTDTQYF
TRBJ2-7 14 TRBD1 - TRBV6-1 TGTGCCAGCAGTGATAGGGGGCATACCTACGAGCAGTACTTC CASSDRGHTYEQYF
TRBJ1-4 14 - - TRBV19 TGTGCCAGTAGTATCCCGGGGGCTGGTGAAAAACTGTTTTTT CASSIPGAGEKLFF
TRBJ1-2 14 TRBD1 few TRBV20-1 TGCAGTGCTAGAGATGGAACAGGGGGCCATGGCTACACCTTC CSARDGTGGHGYTF
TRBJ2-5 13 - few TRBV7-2 TGTGCCAGCACCAACAGCGAACGTGGGACCCAGTACTTC CASTNSERGTQYF
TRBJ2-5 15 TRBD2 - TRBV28 TGTGCCAGCAGTACCTCCTCAGCGGGGGGGGAGACCCAGTACTTC CASSTSSAGGETQYF
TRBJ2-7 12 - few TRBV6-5 TGTGCCAGCATCGGGAGCTCCTACGAGCAGTACTTC CASIGSSYEQYF
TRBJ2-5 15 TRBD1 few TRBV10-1 TGCGCCAGCAGTGTCACGGGACAGGGGATAGAGACCCAGTACTTC CASSVTGQGIETQYF
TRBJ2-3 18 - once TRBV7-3 TGTACCAGCAGCTCATCATCAGGGATCTCGCTAGGCACAGATACGCAGTATTTT CTSSSSSGISLGTDTQYF
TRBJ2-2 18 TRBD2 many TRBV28 TGTGCCAGCAGTCCCTGGACTAGCGGGGGGGCTCGGACCGGGGAGCTGTTTTTT CASSPWTSGGARTGELFF
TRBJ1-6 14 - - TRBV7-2 TGTGCCAGCAGCTCTCCGGGCGGTCGTTCACCCCTCCACTTT CASSSPGGRSPLHF
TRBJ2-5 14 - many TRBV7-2 TGTGCCAGCAGCTCCCCCGGCACCAAAGAGACCCAGTACTTC CASSSPGTKETQYF
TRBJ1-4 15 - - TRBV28 TGTGCCAGCAGTTCACCGACAGGCGGGAATGAAAAACTGTTTTTT CASSSPTGGNEKLFF
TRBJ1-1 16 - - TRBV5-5 TGTGCCAGCAGCTGGAGGGGGGGGAGAAGGAACACTGAAGCTTTCTTT CASSWRGGRRNTEAFF
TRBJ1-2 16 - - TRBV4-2 TGTGCCAGCAGCCAAGATCCAGCCACCGGGACGGGGGGCTACACCTTC CASSQDPATGTGGYTF
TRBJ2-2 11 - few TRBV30 TGTGCCTGGAGCTGGGGCGGGGAGCTGTTTTTT CAWSWGGELFF
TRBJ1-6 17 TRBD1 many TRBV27 TGTGCCAGCAGTTTGACAGGGAGTCAATCCTATAATTCACCCCTCCACTTT CASSLTGSQSYNSPLHF
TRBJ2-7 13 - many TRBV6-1 TGTGCCAGCAGTGAAACCCCAACCTACGAGCAGTACTTC CASSETPTYEQYF
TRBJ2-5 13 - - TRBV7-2 TGTGCCAGCAGCTTAAGGAGGGGAACTCCCCAGTACTTC CASSLRRGTPQYF
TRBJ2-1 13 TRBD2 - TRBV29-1 TGCAGCGCACGACTAGCGGGAGTAGGAGAGCAGTTCTTC CSARLAGVGEQFF
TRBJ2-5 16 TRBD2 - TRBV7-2 TGTGCCAGCAGCGCCGTATCTAGCGGGAGCTGGGAGACCCAGTACTTC CASSAVSSGSWETQYF
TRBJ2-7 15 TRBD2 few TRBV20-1 TGCAGTGCTAAGCCCGGGACTAGTTTGTTGGGCGAGCAGTACTTC CSAKPGTSLLGEQYF
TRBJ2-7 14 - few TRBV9 TGTGCCAGCAGCCCGACTAACCTAGGCTACGAGCAGTACTTC CASSPTNLGYEQYF
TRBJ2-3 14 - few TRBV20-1 TGCAGTGCTAGAGTGGGGGGTAGGGCAGATACGCAGTATTTT CSARVGGRADTQYF
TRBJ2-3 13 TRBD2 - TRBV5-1 TGCGCCAGCAGCGATGTAAGCGGGGGAACGCAGTATTTT CASSDVSGGTQYF
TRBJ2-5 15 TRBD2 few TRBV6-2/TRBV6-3 TGTGCCAGCAGTAACGGACTAGCGGGGGTGGAGACCCAGTACTTC CASSNGLAGVETQYF
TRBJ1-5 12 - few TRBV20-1 TGCAGTGCTTTCGGACTGAATCAGCCCCAGCATTTT CSAFGLNQPQHF
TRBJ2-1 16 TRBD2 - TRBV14 TGTGCCAGCAGCGGGAGACTAGCGGGAATCTACAATGAGCAGTTCTTC CASSGRLAGIYNEQFF
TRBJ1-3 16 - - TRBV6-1 TGTGCCAGCAGTGACAGTATTTGGGGGTCCGGAAACACCATATATTTT CASSDSIWGSGNTIYF
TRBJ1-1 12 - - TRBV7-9 TGTGCCAGCAGCTACTTAAACACTGAAGCTTTCTTT CASSYLNTEAFF
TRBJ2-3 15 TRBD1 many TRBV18 TGTGCCAGCTCATTTCGACAGGGGTCGGCAGATACGCAGTATTTT CASSFRQGSADTQYF
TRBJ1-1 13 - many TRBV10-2 TGCGCCAGCAGTGTTTCCTCGAACACTGAAGCTTTCTTT CASSVSSNTEAFF
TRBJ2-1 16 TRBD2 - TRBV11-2 TGTGCCAGCAGCATCGCGACTAGCGGCCAGGGAAATGAGCAGTTCTTC CASSIATSGQGNEQFF
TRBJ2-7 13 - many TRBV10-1 TGCGCCAGCAGTGGACCCCCCACCTACGAGCAGTACTTC CASSGPPTYEQYF
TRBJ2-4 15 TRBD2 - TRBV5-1 TGCGCCAGCAGCATAGCGGGAACCCCAGAAAACATTCAGTACTTC CASSIAGTPENIQYF
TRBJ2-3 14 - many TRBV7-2 TGTGCCAGCAGCTTACAGGGTTTCACAGATACGCAGTATTTT CASSLQGFTDTQYF
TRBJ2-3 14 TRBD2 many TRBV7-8 TGTGCCAGCAGCCCCTTTAGCGGGAGGGCCGCGCAGTATTTT CASSPFSGRAAQYF
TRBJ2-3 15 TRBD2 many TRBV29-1 TGCAGCGTCGGGTCCGGGGGGGCCTTCGCAGATACGCAGTATTTT CSVGSGGAFADTQYF
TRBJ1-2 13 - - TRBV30 TGTGCCTGGAGTGTGCCTCTAAACTATGGCTACACCTTC CAWSVPLNYGYTF
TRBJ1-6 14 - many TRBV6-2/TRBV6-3 TGTGCCAGCAGCGACCAAGGGGAGGATTCACCCCTCCACTTT CASSDQGEDSPLHF
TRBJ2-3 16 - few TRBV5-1 TGCGCCAGCAGCTCGACCAGCCCGGGGGGCACAGATACGCAGTATTTT CASSSTSPGGTDTQYF
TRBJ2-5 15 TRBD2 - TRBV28 TGTGCCAGCAGTCCTCCCGGGGCGGGAGGCGAGACCCAGTACTTC CASSPPGAGGETQYF
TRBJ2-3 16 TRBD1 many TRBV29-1 TGCAGCGCCCGAGGGCCTCCAGACAGGGGCACAGATACGCAGTATTTT CSARGPPDRGTDTQYF
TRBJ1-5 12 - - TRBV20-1 TGCAGTGCTGGGACTCCTGTTCAGCCCCAGCATTTT CSAGTPVQPQHF
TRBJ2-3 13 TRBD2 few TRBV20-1 TGCAGTGCTACTAGCGGGAGGGCGGGTACGCAGTATTTT CSATSGRAGTQYF
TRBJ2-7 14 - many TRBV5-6 TGTGCCAGCAGCTTTTTCGGACAGCCCTACGAGCAGTACTTC CASSFFGQPYEQYF
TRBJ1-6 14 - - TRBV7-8 TGTGCCAGCAGCCACGGTCCCAATAATTCACCCCTCCACTTT CASSHGPNNSPLHF
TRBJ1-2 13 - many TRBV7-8 TGTGCCAGCAGCCAAGCCACTAACTATGGCTACACCTTC CASSQATNYGYTF
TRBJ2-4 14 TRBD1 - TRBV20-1 TGCAGTGCTGGAGGAGGGACAGGGAAAAACATTCAGTACTTC CSAGGGTGKNIQYF
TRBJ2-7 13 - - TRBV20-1 TGCAGTGCTAGAGATTTCGGCTCCTACGAGCAGTACTTC CSARDFGSYEQYF
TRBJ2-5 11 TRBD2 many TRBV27 TGTGCCAGCCAGCGGGGAGAGACCCAGTACTTC CASQRGETQYF